Listed here are 2 T cell receptor beta chains from one sample, sequenced in a study of lymphopenia after photon versus proton radiotherapy. This table comes from immunoSEQ multiplex PCR, and its TCRdb copy is limited to in-frame clones, with some not included. The sample comprises more than 45,000 clones, approximately 84% of which are singletons, and just over 2% rests with the top ten. The specimen comprised peripheral blood, sampled from a patient treated with proton-based radiotherapy. The source of these receptors is a man between 60 and 75 years old with pancreatic cancer.

This chain connects TRBV27 to TRBJ1-4; D is perhaps TRBD1 (5 bases). This CDR3 is 14 amino acids long. CDR1 is MNHEY, CDR2 SMNVEV, per germline (reference sequence). Trimming cost V 5 bases and J 3 bases, with 10 bases left between them. The CDR3 coding sequence is TGTGCCAGCAGTCCGGGACCGCCTAATGAAAAACTGTTTTTT. Amino acid sequence: CASSPGPPNEKLFF.

This chain joins TRBV28 and TRBJ2-5; 12 nucleotides match TRBD2. This CDR3 is built from 17 residues. Per the germline V gene, CDR1 is MDHEN and CDR2 is SYDVKM. Unmatched junction bases numbered 10, after V lost 2 bases and J lost 6 bases. In DNA, the CDR3 is TGTGCCAGCAGTTTACCTTTCCTAGCGGGAGGGCCCAAGACCCAGTACTTC. Residues: CASSLPFLAGGPKTQYF.